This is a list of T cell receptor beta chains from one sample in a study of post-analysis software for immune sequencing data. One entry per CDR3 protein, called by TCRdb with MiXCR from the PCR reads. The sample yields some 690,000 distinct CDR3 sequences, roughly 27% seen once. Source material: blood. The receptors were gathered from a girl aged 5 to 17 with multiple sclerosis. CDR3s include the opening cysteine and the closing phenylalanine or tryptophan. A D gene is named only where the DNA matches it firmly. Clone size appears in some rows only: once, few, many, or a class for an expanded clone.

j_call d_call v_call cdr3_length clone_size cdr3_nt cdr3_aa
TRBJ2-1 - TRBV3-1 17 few TGTGCCAGCAGCCAAGATCAAGAGGGGATCGGCTACAATGAGCAGTTCTTC CASSQDQEGIGYNEQFF
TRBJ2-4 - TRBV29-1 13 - TGCAGCGTCCGAGGGGTTGGGAAAAACATTCAGTACTTC CSVRGVGKNIQYF
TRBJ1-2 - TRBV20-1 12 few TGCAGTGCTAGAGATGGCGGGTATGGCTACACCTTC CSARDGGYGYTF
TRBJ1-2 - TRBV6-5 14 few TGTGCCAGCAGTTACGATCACAGCCGCTATGGCTACACCTTC CASSYDHSRYGYTF
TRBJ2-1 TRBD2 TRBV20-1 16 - TGCAGTGCTAGCCGGACTAGCGGGGGCTTCTACAATGAGCAGTTCTTC CSASRTSGGFYNEQFF
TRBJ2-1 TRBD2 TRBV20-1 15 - TGCAGTGCTACTTTCCTAGCGGTCTCCTACAATGAGCAGTTCTTC CSATFLAVSYNEQFF
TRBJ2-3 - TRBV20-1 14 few TGCAGTGCTCCCCGGGACGGGGGCACAGATACGCAGTATTTT CSAPRDGGTDTQYF
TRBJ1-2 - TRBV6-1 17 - TGTGCCAGCAGTGAATGGATCCAGGGTGGAATAGGATATGGCTACACCTTC CASSEWIQGGIGYGYTF
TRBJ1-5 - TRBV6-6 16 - TGTGCCAGCAGTTACTCGATTCTGGACAGTAATCAGCCCCAGCATTTT CASSYSILDSNQPQHF
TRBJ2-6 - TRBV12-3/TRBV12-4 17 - TGTGCCAGCAGACCGGGACTCACTATCTCTGGGGCCAACGTCCTGACTTTC CASRPGLTISGANVLTF
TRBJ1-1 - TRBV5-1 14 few TGCGCCAGCAGCAAGGTGAGGGGAGGCACTGAAGCTTTCTTT CASSKVRGGTEAFF
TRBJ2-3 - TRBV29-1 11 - TGCAGCGTTGATTGGGGGGATACGCAGTATTTT CSVDWGDTQYF
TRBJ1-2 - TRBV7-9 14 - TGTGCCAGCAGCTTAGAGGGACCCCGGGGCGGCTACACCTTC CASSLEGPRGGYTF
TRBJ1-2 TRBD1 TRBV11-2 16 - TGTGCCAGCAGCTTAGGCGCGGGACAGGGCACGGGGGGCTACACCTTC CASSLGAGQGTGGYTF
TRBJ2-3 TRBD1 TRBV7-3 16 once TGTGCCAGCAGCTTAGGGACAGGGAAAGGTACAGATACGCAGTATTTT CASSLGTGKGTDTQYF
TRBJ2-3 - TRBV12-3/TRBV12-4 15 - TGTGCCAGCAGTACAGGTCCCCCTAGCACAGATACGCAGTATTTT CASSTGPPSTDTQYF
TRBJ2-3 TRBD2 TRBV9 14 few TGTGCCAGCACCGGACCGGGAGGCGGGAGGACGCAGTATTTT CASTGPGGGRTQYF
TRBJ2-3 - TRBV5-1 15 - TGCGCCAGCAGCTTGGAATGGGATTTGACAGATACGCAGTATTTT CASSLEWDLTDTQYF
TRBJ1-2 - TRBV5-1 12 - TGCGCCAGCAGCTTGGCCGACGTCGGCTACACCTTC CASSLADVGYTF
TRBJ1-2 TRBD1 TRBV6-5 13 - TGTGCCAGCAACTCGGGACAGGGAGTGGGCTACACCTTC CASNSGQGVGYTF
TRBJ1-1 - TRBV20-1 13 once TGCAGTGCTATTGAGGGGCGAGTCACTGAAGCTTTCTTT CSAIEGRVTEAFF
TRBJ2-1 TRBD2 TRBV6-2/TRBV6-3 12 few TGTGCCAGCAGTTGGGAGCGGGACGGGCAGTTCTTC CASSWERDGQFF
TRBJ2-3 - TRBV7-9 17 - TGTGCCAGCAGCTTAGCGAGTGGGGGTTATTTCACAGATACGCAGTATTTT CASSLASGGYFTDTQYF
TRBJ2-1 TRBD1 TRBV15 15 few TGTGCCACCAGCAGAGATGGACAGGTTTACAATGAGCAGTTCTTC CATSRDGQVYNEQFF
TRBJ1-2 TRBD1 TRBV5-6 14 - TGTGCCAGCAGCCGCGGACAGGGGGACTATGGCTACACCTTC CASSRGQGDYGYTF
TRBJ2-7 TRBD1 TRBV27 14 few TGTGCCAGCAGCCCCGGGACAGGGAGCCACGAGCAGTACTTC CASSPGTGSHEQYF
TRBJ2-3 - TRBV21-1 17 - TGTGCCAGCAGCAACGGGACCGGGACTGGAGACACAGATACGCAGTATTTT CASSNGTGTGDTDTQYF
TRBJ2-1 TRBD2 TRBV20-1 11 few TGCAGTGCTCTTAGCGGGGATGAGCAGTTCTTC CSALSGDEQFF
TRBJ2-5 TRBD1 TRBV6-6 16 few TGTGCCAGCAGTTTGGAAGGACAGGGGGGGAGAGAGACCCAGTACTTC CASSLEGQGGRETQYF
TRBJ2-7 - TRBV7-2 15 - TGTGCCAGCAGCTTAGACCTGGCGGCCTCCTACGAGCAGTACTTC CASSLDLAASYEQYF
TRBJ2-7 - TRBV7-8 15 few TGTGCCAGCAGCAACCGGGGGTTACGAAACTACGAGCAGTACTTC CASSNRGLRNYEQYF
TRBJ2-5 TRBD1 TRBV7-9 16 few TGTGCCAGCAGCTTAAGGACAGGCTTGGTCCAAGAGACCCAGTACTTC CASSLRTGLVQETQYF
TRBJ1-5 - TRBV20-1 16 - TGCAGTGCTATACCTCGGACTCCCCTGGGGAATCAGCCCCAGCATTTT CSAIPRTPLGNQPQHF
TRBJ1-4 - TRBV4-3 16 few TGCGCCAGCAGCCGTGGGGTCCGTTTGGATATGATGGAACTGTTTTTT CASSRGVRLDMMELFF
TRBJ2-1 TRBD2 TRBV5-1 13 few TGCGCCAGCAGTGGACTAGCGGGCTATGAGCAGTTCTTC CASSGLAGYEQFF
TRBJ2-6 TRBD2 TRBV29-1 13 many TGCGGGGGGAGGGTGTCTGGGGCCAACGTCCTGACTTTC CGGRVSGANVLTF
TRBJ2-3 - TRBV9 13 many TGTGCCAGCAGTCAGGCCATAACCGATACGCAGTATTTT CASSQAITDTQYF
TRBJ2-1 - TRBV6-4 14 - TGTGCCAGCAGTCTGGAGGGGGGGCACAATAAGCAGTTCTTC CASSLEGGHNKQFF
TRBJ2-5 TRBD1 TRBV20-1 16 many TGCAGTGCTAGAGGCATCGGGGCAGGGGGCCAAGAGACCCAGTACTTC CSARGIGAGGQETQYF
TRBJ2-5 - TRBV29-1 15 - TGCAGCGTTGAGGGAAGCCTGGCGGTAAAAGAGACCCAGTACTTC CSVEGSLAVKETQYF
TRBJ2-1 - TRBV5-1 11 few TGCGCCAGCAGTAAGGGCAATGAGCAGTTCTTC CASSKGNEQFF
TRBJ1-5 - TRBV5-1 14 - TGCGCCAGCAGCTCGGACAGCGAAAGGGGACCCCAGCATTTT CASSSDSERGPQHF
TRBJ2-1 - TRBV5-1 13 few TGCGCCAGCAGCCTAACGGCCGACAATGAGCAGTTCTTC CASSLTADNEQFF
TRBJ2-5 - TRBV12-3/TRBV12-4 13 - TGTGCCAGCAGTTTAAAGGGGTTTGAGACCCAGTACTTC CASSLKGFETQYF
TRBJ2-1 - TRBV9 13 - TGTGCCAGCAGCGTAGTGACTTACAATGAGCAGTTCTTC CASSVVTYNEQFF
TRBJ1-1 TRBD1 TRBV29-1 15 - TGCAGCTCTCGCTCCCGACAGGGGCAGGCCACTGAAGCTTTCTTT CSSRSRQGQATEAFF
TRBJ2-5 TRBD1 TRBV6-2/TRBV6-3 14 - TGTGCCAGCACCCTACAGGGGTTCCGGGAGACCCAGTACTTC CASTLQGFRETQYF
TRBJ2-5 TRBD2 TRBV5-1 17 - TGCGCCAGCAGCTTGGCTAGCGGGGGAACCTTCCAAGAGACCCAGTACTTC CASSLASGGTFQETQYF
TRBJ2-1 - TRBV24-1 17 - TGTGCCACCAGTGATTTTCTGGGAACCTACTCCTACAATGAGCAGTTCTTC CATSDFLGTYSYNEQFF
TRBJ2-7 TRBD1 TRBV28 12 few TGTGCCAGCAGTACCGGGACAGGCGAGCAGTACTTC CASSTGTGEQYF
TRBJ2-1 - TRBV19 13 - TGTGCCAGTAGTATCTCAGACTACAATGAGCAGTTCTTC CASSISDYNEQFF
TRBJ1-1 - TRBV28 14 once TGTGCCAGCACCTGGGGGGGATTGAACACTGAAGCTTTCTTT CASTWGGLNTEAFF
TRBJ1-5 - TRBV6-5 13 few TGTGCCAGCAAGTTAGGAGGGAATCAGCCCCAGCATTTT CASKLGGNQPQHF
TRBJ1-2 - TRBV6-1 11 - TGTGCCAGCAGCCACACGAGGGGCTACACCTTC CASSHTRGYTF